The entry that follows covers one T cell receptor (beta chain) sequence. The antigen is unknown. The source material, RNA transcripts, was used to amplify TCR beta CDR3 regions. With the HTBI primer set, the TCR CDR3 went through a first round of RT-PCR. TCRdb reprocessed the multiplex PCR reads with MiXCR, giving one entry per CDR3 protein. The sample shows a few hundred thousand distinct CDR3 sequences, roughly 14% of them seen only once. The germline V gene has CDR1 MGHDK and CDR2 SYGVNS. The length of the CDR3 is 13 residues. V was cut by 6 bases and J by 7 bases, with 13 bases left in between. This sample was included in a study of T cells in Graves' hyperthyroidism and ophthalmopathy. Whole-study context: Peripheral blood was acquired at first diagnosis, ahead of any therapy whatsoever.

Findings and limits, study-wide: Patients with ophthalmopathy were separated from those with stable hyperthyroidism by a 13 V-J model.

PBMCs were derived from around 10 ml fresh peripheral blood. The V gene is TRBV25-1, the J gene TRBJ2-1, with D maybe TRBD1 (5 bases). The source of this sequence is a woman aged 25 to 39 with Graves' hyperthyroidism. Sequenced material: blood. The CDR3 nucleotides are TGTGCCAGCAGCCCGGAAGGGGAAAATGAGCAGTTCTTC. It codes for CASSPEGENEQFF.